One sample yielded the 8 T cell receptor beta chains listed below, sequenced in a study of Ad26.COV2.S vaccination and SARS-CoV-2 variants. The treatment is: over 15 received Ad26.COV2.S at low or high dose, single or two shots; several received placebo; per-sample allocation not given. Sampling was performed 63 days after the first vaccine or placebo injection. Using immunoSEQ multiplex PCR, the repertoire was profiled, and TCRdb retains in-frame clones only, with some absent. The table has fewer than 500,000 clones, roughly nine tenths seen once; the top ten hold about 2.4%. The starting material was peripheral blood, obtained in a trial of Ad26.COV2.S vaccine versus placebo. Every receptor here comes from a person aged 18-65 years who received the Ad26.COV2.S COVID-19 vaccine or a placebo.

The DNA of the CDR3 is TGCAGCGCCGTAAATACAGGGGCCGGCTACACCTTC. Encoded protein: CSAVNTGAGYTF. The V and J genes are TRBV29-1 and TRBJ1-2, with 7 bases that match TRBD1. This CDR3 spans 12 amino acids. The ends lost 7 bases at V and 8 bases at J; junction bases unmatched: 10. From germline, CDR1 is SQVTM and CDR2 ANQGSEA.

V gene TRBV6-2 or TRBV6-3 combines with J gene TRBJ2-3, with 9 bases fitting TRBD2. The CDR3 extends over 16 amino acids. V shed 6 bases and J 5 bases; nucleotides not matched to a gene: 12. The germline V gene has CDR1 MNHEY and CDR2 SVGEGT. The CDR3 nucleotides are TGTGCCAGCAGCGAAGGGTGGCGGGGGGGCCGAGATACGCAGTATTTT. Its translation: CASSEGWRGGRDTQYF.

The chain is built from TRBV13 and TRBJ2-3, with TRBD2 identical over 8 bases. Germline values: CDR1 PRHDT, CDR2 FYEKMQ (reference sequence). Trimming cost V 4 bases and J 2 bases; bases outside gene matches: 5. This CDR3 is built from 15 residues. CDR3 sequence reads: CASSSLGGATDTQYF. The CDR3 nucleotides read TGTGCCAGCAGCTCTCTCGGGGGGGCCACAGATACGCAGTATTTT.

V is TRBV11-3 and J is TRBJ1-6, with D tentatively TRBD1 (5 bases). CDR1 and CDR2 from the germline V gene are SGHNT and YENEEA. CDR3 length: 10 residues. V dropped 6 bases and J dropped 16 bases, with 10 bases sitting between them. The CDR3 spells CASRGEKLHF. CDR3 sequence (DNA): TGTGCCAGCAGGGGGGAGAAGCTCCACTTT.

This chain joins TRBV5-4 and TRBJ1-2, with TRBD1 matching 7 bases. The CDR3 is 15 residues long. Germline lookup yields CDR1 SGHNT and CDR2 YYREEE (reference sequence). The V and J ends lost 4 bases and 2 bases, in that order; junction bases with no gene match: 8. CDR3 DNA: TGTGCCAGCAGCAAACCGACAGGGACCAACTATGGCTACACCTTC. It encodes CASSKPTGTNYGYTF.

The chain couples TRBV9 to TRBJ2-7, with 8 bases identical to TRBD1. The CDR3 has 15 amino acids. The J segment lost 2 bases and the V segment lost 0 bases, leaving 4 bases of the junction unmatched. In germline, CDR1 is SGDLS, CDR2 YYNGEE. The CDR3 loop reads CASSVAPTGAYEQYF. The CDR3 region has the DNA TGTGCCAGCAGCGTAGCTCCGACAGGGGCCTACGAGCAGTACTTC.

J is TRBJ1-4 and V is TRBV28, with D perhaps matching TRBD1 (5 bases). Germline loops: CDR1 MDHEN, CDR2 SYDVKM. The CDR3 extends over 15 amino acids. Trimming removed 6 bases at V and 8 bases at J, with 19 bases between. Here the CDR3 reads CASRPHRARGEKLFF. CDR3 nucleotides: TGTGCCAGCAGGCCGCATAGGGCCCGGGGGGAAAAACTGTTTTTT.

The rearrangement joins TRBV29-1 to TRBJ1-1, with D possibly being TRBD1 (5 bases). Germline assignment: CDR1 SQVTM and CDR2 ANQGSEA. Trimming took 3 bases from V and 4 from J, leaving 18 bases between them. The CDR3 is 15 amino acids. DNA of the CDR3: TGCAGCGTTGAGGGCATGCCAGGGACGGTCACTGAAGCTTTCTTT. Its protein is CSVEGMPGTVTEAFF.